This section outlines one T cell receptor beta chain sequence together with its context. No antigen is known for it. This CDR3 is also generated by other DNA sequences in the sample. This record belongs to a study of PD-1 blockade in classical Hodgkin lymphoma. The CDR3 contains 14 residues. Germline assignment: CDR1 SGHRS and CDR2 YFSETQ. The V segment lost 0 bases and the J segment 7 bases; nucleotides outside the gene matches: 1. Whole-study results and caveats: Only CD4+ TCR diversity, not CD8+, had risen significantly by C4D1. Newly diagnosed patients had baseline TCR diversity that was reportedly lower than that of healthy donors.

Following autologous stem cell transplantation, relapse occurred in every patient, and exposure to brentuximab vedotin varied. TCRdb's table, derived via immunoSEQ multiplex PCR, lists solely in-frame clones and lacks some. Altogether some 40,000 clones are present, 70% to 80% being singletons, with the ten largest covering 11%. The starting material was peripheral blood mononuclear cells (PBMCs), obtained at baseline. V gene TRBV5-1 combines with J gene TRBJ1-6, with 7 positions matching TRBD1. The origin of this receptor is a human donor with classical Hodgkin lymphoma. The CDR3 DNA follows: TGCGCCAGCAGCTTGGACAGGGGAAATTCACCCCTCCACTTT. This sequence encodes CASSLDRGNSPLHF.